This T cell receptor beta chain was captured in a study of T cells after yellow fever vaccination. V dropped 7 bases and J dropped 3; count of bases not matched to a gene: 9. From germline, CDR1 is MNHNS and CDR2 SASEGT. The CDR3 loop spans 14 amino acids. Each CDR3 protein is one row after TCRdb ran MiXCR on the 5' RACE reads. The sample lists 550,000 to 750,000 distinct CDR3 sequences; around an eighth were seen once. The chain recombines TRBV6-1 with TRBJ2-7; TRBD1 agrees at 7 bases. The starting material was PBMCs, obtained on the day of the yellow fever booster vaccination. This TCR came from a man aged 30 to 39 who received the YFV17D yellow fever vaccine. This CDR3 is CASTRLGGFYEQYF. CDR3 DNA: TGTGCCAGCACTAGGTTAGGGGGCTTCTACGAGCAGTACTTC.